The 10 T cell receptor beta chains given below trace back to one sample, sequenced in a study of blood T cell repertoires in COVID-19. TCRdb keeps only in-frame clones here, not all; method: immunoSEQ multiplex PCR. Seen here are around 250,000 clones, 85% observed once, and the top ten hold roughly 4.6%. Input material: peripheral blood. The receptors shown here come from a man aged 50 to 59 with active or convalescent COVID-19.

This chain uses TRBV11-2 with TRBJ2-1; 9 bases line up with TRBD1. The ends lost 1 base at V and 3 bases at J; junction bases unmatched: 7. The CDR3 has 17 residues. The V gene's germline CDR1 is SGHAT and CDR2 FQNNGV. CDR3: CASSLALTGGYYNEQFF. For the CDR3, the DNA is TGTGCCAGCAGCTTAGCCTTAACAGGGGGCTACTACAATGAGCAGTTCTTC.

There are a few counts of this clone. The chain couples TRBV3-1 (or the pseudogene TRBV3-2) to TRBJ1-3; D is possibly TRBD1 (5 bases). The CDR3 is made up of 11 amino acids. CDR1 is LGHDT, CDR2 YNNKEL, per germline (reference sequence). Trimming took 6 bases from V and 7 from J, leaving 7 bases between them. The CDR3 DNA follows: TGTGCCAGCAGGGACATGAACACCATATATTTT. Encoded protein: CASRDMNTIYF.

This clone was picked up one time. The J gene is TRBJ1-5, the V gene TRBV6-2 or TRBV6-3; 8 bases align to TRBD1. Germline V CDR1 and CDR2: MNHEY, SVGEGT. The J segment lost 5 bases and the V segment lost 2 bases, leaving 2 bases of the junction unmatched. The CDR3 loop spans 14 amino acids. The CDR3 here is CASSYLGQDQPQHF. In DNA form, the CDR3 reads TGTGCCAGCAGTTACCTGGGACAGGATCAGCCCCAGCATTTT.

This chain links TRBV3-1 (or the pseudogene TRBV3-2) with TRBJ1-1, with D unclear. The V end was cut by 1 base, the J end by 3 bases, with 9 bases between. This CDR3 has 14 residues. The germline V gene encodes CDR1 LGHDT and CDR2 YNNKEL (reference sequence). The CDR3 spells CASSQAVAHTEAFF. The CDR3 DNA reads TGTGCCAGCAGCCAAGCAGTGGCACACACTGAAGCTTTCTTT.

The genes are TRBV13 and TRBJ2-7; the match to TRBD1 covers 9 bases. Trimming at V came to 0 bases and at J to 4 bases, leaving 4 bases not matched to a gene. Germline V lookup: CDR1 PRHDT, CDR2 FYEKMQ (reference sequence). The CDR3 totals 15 residues. CDR3 nucleotide sequence: TGTGCCAGCAGCTTAGGGGGGACAGGGAGGTACGAGCAGTACTTC. This codes for CASSLGGTGRYEQYF.

V and J are TRBV5-1 and TRBJ1-3; D is perhaps TRBD1 (6 bases). V was cut by 0 bases and J by 5 bases, with 9 bases left in between. Germline CDR1 and CDR2: SGHRS and YFSETQ. The CDR3 has 14 residues. The DNA of the CDR3 is TGCGCCAGCAGCTTGGATGGGGGCAGAAACACCATATATTTT. This translates into CASSLDGGRNTIYF.

This chain uses TRBV6-4 with TRBJ1-3, with 7 bases fitting TRBD1. The CDR3 has 14 amino acids. Germline lookup yields CDR1 MRHNA and CDR2 SNTAGT. V gave up 8 bases and J gave up 0 bases; unmatched junction bases: 4. This CDR3 is CASGTGDSGNTIYF. DNA for the CDR3: TGTGCCAGCGGTACAGGGGACTCTGGAAACACCATATATTTT.

The chain combines TRBV7-9 with TRBJ2-7, with a weak D call TRBD2 (5 bases). CDR1 SEHNR and CDR2 FQNEAQ come from the germline V gene (reference sequence). V lost 1 base, J lost 0 bases, and 10 bases lay in between. The CDR3 consists of 15 residues. CDR3 region: CASSLGGAPSYEQYF. DNA of the CDR3: TGTGCCAGCAGCTTAGGGGGAGCGCCCTCCTACGAGCAGTACTTC.

The rearrangement links TRBV5-1 to TRBJ1-1; no reliable D call. The germline CDR1 and CDR2 sequences are SGHRS and YFSETQ. The length of the CDR3 is 14 residues. The ends were cut back, 3 bases at V and 3 bases at J, with 12 bases in the middle. The chain's CDR3 is CASSSLPSDTEAFF. The CDR3, as DNA: TGCGCCAGCAGCTCATTACCCTCGGACACTGAAGCTTTCTTT.

J is TRBJ1-2 and V is TRBV19; 8 bases line up with TRBD1. CDR1 and CDR2 (germline): LNHDA, SQIVND (reference sequence). The CDR3 covers 16 residues. V gave up 5 bases and J gave up 1 base; unmatched junction bases: 9. CDR3 coding DNA: TGTGCCAGTAGTCCACAAGGACAGGGCGGTAACTATGGCTACACCTTC. It is translated as CASSPQGQGGNYGYTF.